A single sample gave rise to the 18 T cell receptor beta chains below, sequenced in a study of T cell repertoires in cytomegalovirus infection. TCRdb reprocessed the reads via MiXCR and lists one record per CDR3 protein. The sample includes some 700,000 distinct CDR3 sequences, about 40% seen only once; the top ten take 2.8%. The sample was PBMCs. The receptors derive from a human donor in good health (CMV status not recorded). Some clones in this sample may be carry-over from other donors' samples.

The CDR3 sequence is CASTEWGADTEAFF. CDR3 bases: TGTGCCAGCACCGAGTGGGGTGCGGACACTGAAGCTTTCTTT. V usage is TRBV2 and J usage is TRBJ1-1; D not certain. The CDR3 has 14 residues. In germline, CDR1 is SNHLY, CDR2 FYNNEI. V was pared by 7 bases and J by 3 bases, with 15 bases between.

Concerning this clonotype: This may stem from a read error, because a much larger clone lies one nucleotide away. The V call is TRBV28, the J call TRBJ1-5, with TRBD1 matching 7 bases. From germline, CDR1 is MDHEN and CDR2 SYDVKM. The J segment lost 7 bases and the V segment lost 4 bases, leaving 7 bases of the junction unmatched. There are 14 residues in the CDR3. The CDR3: CASSWAGGWQPQHF. The CDR3 DNA is TGTGCCAGCAGTTGGGCAGGGGGTTGGCAGCCCCAGCATTTT.

This clonotype came up many times. This sequence joins TRBV27 and TRBJ1-2, with D tentatively TRBD1 (5 bases). Trimming left V 6 bases short and J 10 bases short, with 18 bases between. The germline CDR1 and CDR2 sequences are MNHEY and SMNVEV (reference sequence). This CDR3 contains 13 residues. The CDR3 protein is CASRPGGGVDYTF. DNA for the CDR3: TGTGCCAGCAGGCCGGGGGGGGGTGTTGACTACACCTTC.

V usage is TRBV7-2 and J usage is TRBJ2-5; 9 nucleotides agree with TRBD1. The germline gives CDR1 SGHTA, CDR2 FQGNSA. The junction had 4 bases not matched to a gene; V was cut back by 1 base and J by 4 bases. The CDR3 extends over 15 amino acids. The CDR3: CASSLGQGVRETQYF. The CDR3 DNA is TGTGCCAGCAGCTTAGGACAGGGGGTTCGAGAGACCCAGTACTTC.

Remarks on this clonotype: The missing conserved phenylalanine or tryptophan at the end of this CDR3 makes a read error likely. The chain combines TRBV11-1 with TRBJ2-7; D is perhaps TRBD1 or TRBD2 (5 bases each). The CDR3 loop spans 17 amino acids. V gave up 4 bases and J gave up 5 bases, with 24 bases separating them. In germline, CDR1 is SGHAT, CDR2 FQDESV (reference sequence). CDR3: CASSSPSIMGDEDEQYL. CDR3 nucleotide sequence: TGTGCCAGCAGCTCACCTAGCATTATGGGGGACGAGGACGAGCAGTACTTA.

This chain links TRBV7-8 with TRBJ2-2; 11 nucleotides match TRBD2. With 3 bases clipped from V and 1 base from J, the junction kept 4 bases outside the gene matches. The V gene's germline CDR1 is SGHVS and CDR2 FQNEAQ. The CDR3 runs 17 residues. The CDR3 loop is CASSFPTSGKNTGELFF. The DNA of the CDR3 is TGTGCCAGCAGCTTCCCGACTAGCGGGAAGAACACCGGGGAGCTGTTTTTT.

The rearrangement uses TRBV6-5 and TRBJ2-1, with D unresolved. The CDR3 totals 16 residues. The V and J ends lost 0 bases and 2 bases respectively, with 11 bases between them. CDR1 and CDR2 from the germline V gene are MNHEY and SVGAGI. CDR3 protein: CASSYSLGGPYNEQFF. In DNA form, the CDR3 reads TGTGCCAGCAGTTACTCGTTGGGCGGCCCCTACAATGAGCAGTTCTTC.

This clonotype was seen at least ten times. The chain couples TRBV27 to TRBJ1-1, with D possibly TRBD1 on 6 matching bases. This CDR3 has 13 residues. V was pared by 8 bases and J by 4 bases, with 14 bases between. Per germline, CDR1 MNHEY and CDR2 SMNVEV (reference sequence). The CDR3 sequence is CASGEGGGTEAFF. CDR3 bases: TGTGCCAGCGGAGAGGGGGGGGGCACTGAAGCTTTCTTT.

The V and J genes are TRBV19 and TRBJ1-1, with 8 positions matching TRBD1. V shed 3 bases, J shed 8 bases, and the junction held 23 bases outside the gene matches. CDR1 and CDR2 (germline): LNHDA, SQIVND (reference sequence). CDR3 length: 19 amino acids. The CDR3 bases are TGTGCCAGTAGTATGAACCGGGACAGGATCTACGGCCGGCCAGGGGAAGCTTTCTTT. The encoded protein is CASSMNRDRIYGRPGEAFF.

This clonotype was seen more than once but under ten times. The chain has TRBV12-3 or TRBV12-4 and TRBJ2-5; D is tentatively TRBD1 or TRBD2 (6 bases each). The CDR3 consists of 13 residues. The ends were cut back, 4 bases at V and 3 bases at J, with 9 bases in the middle. Here the CDR3 DNA reads TGTGCCAGCAGTTGGGGGGCCGAAGAGACCCAGTACTTC. Translation gives CASSWGAEETQYF.

This clonotype was counted at least ten times. CDR3 sequence: CASSLDWQGFYEQYF. The CDR3 coding sequence is TGTGCCAGCAGCTTAGACTGGCAGGGATTCTACGAGCAGTACTTC. The chain joins TRBV7-2 to TRBJ2-7; D may be TRBD1 (5 bases). The CDR3 runs to 15 residues. Germline CDR1 SGHTA, CDR2 FQGNSA. Between the trimmed V and J ends, which lost 1 base and 3 bases, there was a span of 13 bases.

V and J are TRBV10-3 and TRBJ2-6; D is ambiguous. V lost 6 bases and J lost 0, with 12 bases in between. Germline V gene sequence: CDR1 ENHRY, CDR2 SYGVKD. The CDR3 is 16 residues long. CDR3 amino acids: CAISPLDNSGANVLTF. The CDR3 bases are TGTGCCATCAGCCCCCTCGACAACTCTGGGGCCAACGTCCTGACTTTC.

The V and J genes are TRBV6-6 and TRBJ1-3, with a possible D match to TRBD1 (6 bases). Germline V gene lookup returns CDR1 MNHNY and CDR2 SVGAGI (reference sequence). V was pared by 5 bases and J by 0 bases, with 17 bases between. CDR3 length: 17 amino acids. CDR3 region: CASSRVDRSSSGNTIYF. For the CDR3, the DNA is TGTGCCAGCAGTCGCGTCGACAGGTCGAGCTCTGGAAACACCATATATTTT.

With respect to this clonotype: A single base separates this from a much larger clone, so it may be a read error. This sequence joins TRBV12-3 or TRBV12-4 and TRBJ2-7; TRBD1 matches 10 bases. The CDR3 loop spans 17 amino acids. The CDR3 loop is CASSPGQGERSSYAQYF. The DNA of the CDR3 is TGTGCCAGCAGCCCTGGACAGGGGGAGAGGAGCTCCTACGCGCAGTACTTC.

At least ten counts were recorded for this clonotype. This chain joins TRBV28 and TRBJ2-7; D is undetermined. This CDR3 has 16 amino acids. The ends were cut back, 5 bases at V and 0 bases at J, with 17 bases in the middle. In germline, CDR1 is MDHEN, CDR2 SYDVKM. CDR3 sequence (DNA): TGTGCCAGCAGTACCGTGCTAAGGTGGAGCTCCTACGAGCAGTACTTC. Translated: CASSTVLRWSSYEQYF.

This rearrangement joins TRBV28 to TRBJ1-6, with D possibly matching TRBD1 (6 bases). The CDR3 length is 14 residues. Trimming left V 8 bases short and J 9 bases short, with 17 bases between. Germline-derived CDR1 and CDR2 are MDHEN and SYDVKM. CDR3 coding DNA: TGTGCCAGCCATATCTCAGGGGCCGCTTCACCCCTCCACTTT. Encoded protein: CASHISGAASPLHF. The entire variable domain, with the rest obtained from reference TRBV28 and TRBJ1-6, is as follows: DVKVTQSSRYLVKRTGEKVFLECVQDMDHENMFWYRQDPGLGLRLIYFSYDVKMKEKGDIPEGYSVSREKKERFSLILESASTNQTSMYLCASHISGAASPLHFGNGTRLTVT.

This clonotype was picked up many times. The V call is TRBV7-9, the J call TRBJ1-2; weak D call: TRBD1 (5 bases). V dropped 5 bases and J dropped 6 bases, with 13 bases sitting between them. This CDR3 is built from 13 residues. Germline CDR1 and CDR2: SEHNR and FQNEAQ (reference sequence). The CDR3 reads CASSPGGIDGYTF. The CDR3 bases are TGTGCCAGCAGCCCTGGGGGGATCGATGGCTACACCTTC.

CDR3 nucleotide sequence: TGTGCCAGCAGAGCGGGGCCAGCGGGCTACACCTTC. This translates into CASRAGPAGYTF. The chain uses TRBV28 and TRBJ1-2; maybe TRBD1 (5 bases). Germline CDR1 MDHEN, CDR2 SYDVKM. Trimming removed 6 bases from V and 8 bases from J, with 13 bases in between. This CDR3 spans 12 amino acids.